Shown below are 24 T cell receptor beta chains from a single sample sequenced in a study of cytomegalovirus exposure and HLA in healthy donors. With 60 Vbeta and 13 Jbeta primers, the PCR was carried out. The method was immunoSEQ multiplex PCR; TCRdb's version includes in-frame clones alone and lacks a portion of them. This repertoire comprises tens of thousands of clones; its ten largest clones make up more than 4.5%. Sequenced material: PBMCs. These receptor sequences come from a human donor in good health.

The chain links TRBV18 to TRBJ1-5, with D tentatively TRBD1 (5 bases). The V gene's germline CDR1 is KGHSH and CDR2 LQKENI. V was pared by 2 bases and J by 5 bases, with 13 bases between. This CDR3 has 15 residues. In DNA, the CDR3 is TGTGCCAGCTCACCAGAACCCAGGGAAGATCAGCCCCAGCATTTT. Translated: CASSPEPREDQPQHF.

The chain uses TRBV4-1 and TRBJ2-3, with 9 bases matching TRBD1. Germline V CDR1 and CDR2: MGHRA, YSYEKL. The CDR3 consists of 15 residues. Germline trimming cut 4 bases from V and 3 bases from J; bases unmatched to any gene: 5. CDR3 bases: TGCGCCAGCAGCCGCGCCGGGACAGGGACAGATACGCAGTATTTT. Translated: CASSRAGTGTDTQYF.

The genes are TRBV27 and TRBJ1-5; the D gene is possibly TRBD1 (5 bases). There are 13 residues in the CDR3. V dropped 5 bases and J dropped 4 bases, with 9 bases sitting between them. Germline V CDR1 and CDR2: MNHEY, SMNVEV (reference sequence). Here the CDR3 reads CASSKDRNQPQHF. The CDR3 region has the DNA TGTGCCAGCAGTAAAGACAGAAATCAGCCCCAGCATTTT.

This chain connects TRBV30 to TRBJ1-2; D is possibly TRBD1 (5 bases). The V and J ends lost 5 bases and 6 bases respectively, with 22 bases between them. This CDR3 has 15 residues. Germline V gives CDR1 GTSNPN, CDR2 SVGIG (reference sequence). The CDR3 DNA reads as TGTGCCTGGGAGCGGCCCGGAGGTGGGGGGAATGGCTACACCTTC. Its protein is CAWERPGGGGNGYTF.

The chain combines TRBV19 with TRBJ2-7; the D is unclear. CDR3 length: 12 residues. Germline lookup yields CDR1 LNHDA and CDR2 SQIVND (reference sequence). The V end was cut by 6 bases, the J end by 5 bases, with 11 bases between. CDR3 loop: CASSVLGDEQYF. CDR3 nucleotides: TGTGCCAGTAGCGTTTTGGGCGACGAGCAGTACTTC. Supplemented by reference TRBV19 and TRBJ2-7, the full variable domain reads DGGITQSPKYLFRKEGQNVTLSCEQNLNHDAMYWYRQDPGQGLRLIYYSQIVNDFQKGDIAEGYSVSREKKESFPLTVTSAQKNPTAFYLCASSVLGDEQYFGPGTRLTVT.

The chain links TRBV5-4 to TRBJ2-3; 11 nucleotides align to TRBD2. The junction had 11 bases not matched to a gene; V was cut back by 5 bases and J by 3 bases. The germline V gene encodes CDR1 SGHNT and CDR2 YYREEE (reference sequence). This CDR3 has 17 residues. CDR3 sequence: CASSRGGTSGVTDTQYF. Here the CDR3 DNA reads TGTGCCAGCAGTCGGGGGGGGACTAGCGGTGTGACAGATACGCAGTATTTT.

This chain links TRBV7-9 with TRBJ1-3; D is unclear. This CDR3 region has 13 residues. Trimming removed 4 bases from V and 4 bases from J, with 8 bases in between. CDR1 is SEHNR, CDR2 FQNEAQ, per germline (reference sequence). The CDR3 region has the DNA TGTGCCAGCAGCTCCGGAGCGGGAAACACCATATATTTT. Translated, it gives CASSSGAGNTIYF.

V usage is TRBV7-9 and J usage is TRBJ1-2; 7 positions match TRBD1. The CDR3 has 14 amino acids. The germline V gene encodes CDR1 SEHNR and CDR2 FQNEAQ (reference sequence). With 1 base clipped from V and 2 bases from J, the junction kept 1 base outside the gene matches. The DNA for the CDR3 is TGTGCCAGCAGCTTAGGGGGACAGAACTATGGCTACACCTTC. Translated: CASSLGGQNYGYTF.

The V gene is TRBV2, the J gene TRBJ1-2; 7 positions match TRBD1. Looked up from germline, CDR1 is SNHLY and CDR2 is FYNNEI. CDR3 length equals 12 residues. The junction had 9 bases not matched to a gene; V was cut back by 7 bases and J by 10 bases. The CDR3 region is CASIMDTGAYTF. CDR3 coding DNA: TGTGCCAGCATTATGGACACAGGGGCCTACACCTTC.

The gene calls are TRBV28 and TRBJ2-7; TRBD1 matches at 9 bases. The CDR3 runs to 15 residues. Germline lookup yields CDR1 MDHEN and CDR2 SYDVKM. V was clipped by 4 bases and J by 0 bases; unmatched bases: 4. In DNA, the CDR3 is TGTGCCAGCAGTTCGTGGACAGGGGACTCCTACGAGCAGTACTTC. This codes for CASSSWTGDSYEQYF.

This chain links TRBV27 with TRBJ2-7; 8 bases are shared with TRBD1. J gave up 6 bases and V 6 bases, and 1 base lay outside the gene matches. This CDR3 is 11 amino acids long. The germline CDR1 and CDR2 sequences are MNHEY and SMNVEV (reference sequence). CDR3 bases: TGTGCCAGCAGACAGGGGGGCGAGCAGTACTTC. Encoded protein: CASRQGGEQYF.

As for this clone: An end of the junction does not agree with germline; a read error may underlie this. V gene TRBV11-2 combines with J gene TRBJ1-5; tentative D call: TRBD1 (6 bases). Germline lookup yields CDR1 SGHAT and CDR2 FQNNGV. The CDR3 totals 13 residues. The CDR3 region has the DNA TGTGCCAGCAGCGGGGGTGGTGGACAGCACCAGCATTTT. This codes for CASSGGGGQHQHF. Full variable domain (remainder filled in from reference TRBV11-2 and TRBJ1-5): EAGVAQSPRYKIIEKRQSVAFWCNPISGHATLYWYQQILGQGPKLLIQFQNNGVVDDSQLPKDRFSAERLKGVDSTLKIQPAKLEDSAVYLCASSGGGGQHQHFGDGTRLSIL.

This sequence joins TRBV18 and TRBJ2-3; 9 bases are shared with TRBD2. The CDR3 consists of 15 residues. Germline CDR1 and CDR2: KGHSH and LQKENI. The junction had 5 bases not matched to a gene; V was cut back by 6 bases and J by 1 base. The CDR3 region has the DNA TGTGCCAGCTCCCGCGGGGGGGTCGGCACAGATACGCAGTATTTT. Translated, it gives CASSRGGVGTDTQYF.

The CDR3 bases are TGTGCCAGCAGCGCAGGGTCGTCTGACGAGCAGTACTTC. Amino acid sequence: CASSAGSSDEQYF. This chain connects TRBV13 to TRBJ2-7; a possible D gene is TRBD1 (5 bases). CDR3 size: 13 residues. CDR1 is PRHDT and CDR2 is FYEKMQ in the germline V gene (reference sequence). V lost 5 bases, J lost 5 bases, and 13 bases lay in between.

V is TRBV30 and J is TRBJ2-3; 10 bases line up with TRBD2. In germline, CDR1 is GTSNPN, CDR2 SVGIG (reference sequence). The CDR3 covers 17 residues. V gave up 4 bases and J gave up 6 bases; unmatched junction bases: 16. CDR3 bases: TGTGCCTGGAAATATAGCGGGGGGCCAGGGATCAAGGATACGCAGTATTTT. Translated: CAWKYSGGPGIKDTQYF.

This chain connects TRBV29-1 to TRBJ1-1, with TRBD1 identical over 7 bases. V gave up 2 bases and J gave up 4 bases; unmatched junction bases: 10. In germline, CDR1 is SQVTM, CDR2 ANQGSEA. There are 15 residues in the CDR3. CDR3 amino acids: CSVESLQGLSTEAFF. The CDR3 nucleotides are TGCAGCGTTGAATCCTTACAGGGGTTGAGCACTGAAGCTTTCTTT.

The V gene is TRBV10-1, the J gene TRBJ1-1; D not resolved. Trimming shortened V by 0 bases and J by 10 bases, and 9 bases separated the two germline ends. The CDR3 covers 12 residues. CDR1 and CDR2 (germline): WNHNN, SYGVQD (reference sequence). CDR3 sequence reads: CASSESGRGAFF. The CDR3 coding sequence is TGCGCCAGCAGTGAGTCGGGCCGGGGAGCTTTCTTT.

The chain has TRBV18 and TRBJ2-5, with a tentative D call TRBD2 (5 bases). V was trimmed by 3 bases and J by 4 bases, leaving 12 bases between them. The CDR3 covers 14 residues. CDR1 is KGHSH and CDR2 is LQKENI in the germline V gene. The DNA for the CDR3 is TGTGCCAGCTCACCGGCTGGGAGTATAGAGACCCAGTACTTC. It yields the protein CASSPAGSIETQYF.

The chain uses TRBV29-1 and TRBJ1-5, with D possibly being TRBD1 (6 bases). Germline V lookup: CDR1 SQVTM, CDR2 ANQGSEA. This CDR3 comprises 13 residues. V was shortened by 5 bases and J by 0 bases, with 8 bases between the two germline ends. The chain's CDR3 is CSVRTDSNQPQHF. CDR3 bases: TGCAGCGTTCGGACAGATAGCAATCAGCCCCAGCATTTT.

The V gene is TRBV25-1, the J gene TRBJ2-7; D unresolved. Trimming took off 2 bases at V and 2 bases at J, with 13 bases between the two ends. Germline values: CDR1 MGHDK, CDR2 SYGVNS. The CDR3 runs to 15 residues. The chain's CDR3 is CASSESAVSAYEQYF. CDR3 sequence (DNA): TGTGCCAGCAGTGAAAGCGCAGTTTCCGCCTACGAGCAGTACTTC.

This sequence joins TRBV28 and TRBJ2-7, with TRBD1 as a possible D gene (5 bases). The CDR3 runs 15 residues. With 6 bases removed from V and 0 bases from J, the gap between germline ends came to 15 bases. Per the germline V gene, CDR1 is MDHEN and CDR2 is SYDVKM. CDR3 DNA: TGTGCCAGCAGCGTGAGACAGCAGCTCTCCTACGAGCAGTACTTC. Residues: CASSVRQQLSYEQYF.

The chain combines TRBV30 with TRBJ1-6; 7 bases map to TRBD1. Trimming cost V 4 bases and J 9 bases; bases outside gene matches: 6. The CDR3 is made up of 13 amino acids. Germline-derived CDR1 and CDR2 are GTSNPN and SVGIG (reference sequence). CDR3 bases: TGTGCCTGGAATCACAGGGGTGGTTCACCCCTCCACTTT. Its translation: CAWNHRGGSPLHF.

The V and J genes are TRBV7-9 and TRBJ1-1; D remains ambiguous. The CDR3 loop spans 12 amino acids. Germline V gene data show CDR1 as SEHNR and CDR2 as FQNEAQ (reference sequence). The V gene lost 0 bases and the J gene lost 7 bases, with 6 bases spanning the gap. The CDR3 coding sequence is TGTGCCAGCAGCTTAGCGTACAGTGAAGCTTTCTTT. Its protein product is CASSLAYSEAFF.

Notes on this clone: At one boundary the junction diverges from the germline segment, which might be a read error. The chain is built from TRBV6-5 and TRBJ1-1; D is undetermined. Per the germline V gene, CDR1 is MNHEY and CDR2 is SVGAGI. CDR3 length: 14 residues. CDR3 sequence (DNA): TGTGCCAGCAGCTCCTCCGGACGACGGAGGGAAGTTTTCTTT. Translation: CASSSSGRRREVFF.